Listed below are T cell receptor beta chains from one sample, sequenced in a study of Ad26.COV2.S vaccination and SARS-CoV-2 variants. Data came from immunoSEQ multiplex PCR; TCRdb stores just in-frame clones and leaves some out. The sample shows hundreds of thousands of clones, 75% to 90% of them seen only once. Here the sequenced sample was peripheral blood, taken in a trial of Ad26.COV2.S vaccine versus placebo. All receptors derive from a person aged 18 to 65 who received the Ad26.COV2.S COVID-19 vaccine or a placebo. CDR3s include the opening cysteine and the closing phenylalanine or tryptophan. D genes are given only for firm matches. Clone size is not always given. Where it is, it says once, few, many or a class for expanded clones.

abundance,d_gene,j_gene,v_gene,CDR3aa,CDR3nt
NA,TRBD2,TRBJ2-1,TRBV5-4,CASSVGGGANNEQFF,TGTGCCAGCAGCGTGGGCGGGGGGGCCAACAATGAGCAGTTCTTC
NA,NA,TRBJ1-6,TRBV7-8,CASSLLEGSPLHF,TGTGCCAGCAGCTTACTCGAGGGCTCACCCCTCCACTTT
NA,NA,TRBJ1-3,TRBV28,CASSSHFSGNTIYF,TGTGCCAGCAGTTCCCATTTCTCTGGAAACACCATATATTTT
NA,NA,TRBJ1-2,TRBV30,CAWSVIWTPKLSGYTF,TGTGCCTGGAGTGTGATCTGGACACCCAAGCTAAGCGGCTACACCTTC
NA,NA,TRBJ1-2,TRBV7-3,CASSLTVVGGSYTF,TGTGCCAGCAGCCTCACGGTGGTGGGCGGAAGCTACACCTTC
NA,NA,TRBJ2-5,TRBV5-1,CASSFPDQETQYF,TGCGCCAGCAGCTTCCCTGATCAAGAGACCCAGTACTTC
NA,NA,TRBJ2-5,TRBV12-3/TRBV12-4,CASRRVQETQYF,TGTGCCAGCAGGAGGGTGCAAGAGACCCAGTACTTC
NA,NA,TRBJ2-7,TRBV18,CASSPSTPVGRRTDEQYF,TGTGCCAGCTCACCAAGTACCCCTGTCGGACGGAGAACTGACGAGCAGTACTTC
NA,NA,TRBJ1-2,TRBV20-1,CSAPPGNGYTF,TGCAGTGCCCCCCCGGGGAACGGCTACACCTTC
few,NA,TRBJ1-6,TRBV6-5,CASSYSYGSSPLHF,TGTGCCAGCAGTTACTCTTATGGTTCTTCACCCCTCCACTTT
NA,TRBD1,TRBJ1-2,TRBV27,CASSPDRGGYTF,TGTGCCAGCAGTCCCGACAGGGGGGGCTACACCTTC
NA,NA,TRBJ1-3,TRBV19,CASSMGGRNTIYF,TGTGCCAGTAGTATGGGGGGACGAAACACCATATATTTT
NA,TRBD1,TRBJ2-2,TRBV15,CATSRRQGDRANTGELFF,TGTGCCACCAGCAGAAGACAGGGGGACCGCGCGAACACCGGGGAGCTGTTTTTT
NA,NA,TRBJ1-4,TRBV4-1,CASSRDAAVRGEKLFF,TGCGCCAGCAGCCGTGATGCCGCAGTTAGGGGTGAAAAACTGTTTTTT
NA,NA,TRBJ1-1,TRBV9,CASSNRGGTEAFF,TGTGCCAGCAGCAATAGGGGGGGCACTGAAGCTTTCTTT
NA,TRBD2,TRBJ2-1,TRBV10-3,CAISDPRLAGISRSYNEQFF,TGTGCCATCAGTGACCCACGGCTAGCGGGGATAAGTCGCTCCTACAATGAGCAGTTCTTC
NA,TRBD2,TRBJ2-3,TRBV5-6,CASSFLLSGGGDTQYF,TGTGCCAGCAGCTTTCTTTTATCGGGAGGAGGGGATACGCAGTATTTT
few,NA,TRBJ2-2,TRBV5-1,CASSLQTDLTGELFF,TGCGCCAGCAGCTTACAGACAGACCTCACCGGGGAGCTGTTTTTT
NA,NA,TRBJ1-2,TRBV5-6,CASSRTANYGYTF,TGTGCCAGTTCGAGGACAGCTAACTATGGCTACACCTTC
NA,NA,TRBJ2-1,TRBV7-2,CASSPNRFSYNEQFF,TGTGCCAGCAGCCCCAACCGATTCTCCTACAATGAGCAGTTCTTC
NA,TRBD2,TRBJ2-5,TRBV5-4,CASSLQRGGFETQYF,TGTGCCAGCAGCTTGCAGCGGGGGGGGTTTGAGACCCAGTACTTC
NA,NA,TRBJ2-2,TRBV19,CASGWGTGELFF,TGTGCCTCAGGTTGGGGCACCGGGGAGCTGTTTTTT
NA,NA,TRBJ2-1,TRBV4-2,CASSQEGLVPNEQFF,TGTGCCAGCAGCCAAGAGGGGCTAGTCCCCAATGAGCAGTTCTTC
NA,NA,TRBJ2-3,TRBV2,CASYRDEAYTQYF,TGTGCCAGCTACAGGGACGAAGCATATACGCAGTATTTT
few,TRBD2,TRBJ2-5,TRBV7-2,CASSPGLAGETQYF,TGTGCCAGCAGCCCCGGACTAGCGGGAGAGACCCAGTACTTC
NA,NA,TRBJ2-7,TRBV3-1/TRBV3-2,CASSQGGGGQYF,TGTGCCAGCAGCCAAGGGGGTGGGGGTCAGTACTTC
NA,TRBD1,TRBJ2-3,TRBV5-1,CASSLGAGARGLETDTQYF,TGCGCCAGCAGCTTGGGCGCTGGGGCCAGGGGGCTAGAAACAGATACGCAGTATTTT
NA,TRBD1,TRBJ2-7,TRBV9,CASSVGTGPYEQYF,TGTGCCAGCAGCGTGGGGACAGGGCCCTACGAGCAGTACTTC
NA,TRBD1,TRBJ2-7,TRBV19,CASSPGQGAYEQYF,TGTGCCAGTAGTCCTGGACAGGGAGCCTACGAGCAGTACTTC
once,TRBD1,TRBJ1-3,TRBV3-1/TRBV3-2,CASSPLTGGSGNTIYF,TGTGCCAGCAGCCCCCTTACAGGGGGCTCTGGAAACACCATATATTTT
NA,TRBD1,TRBJ1-4,TRBV5-1,CASRDRGNEKLFF,TGCGCCAGCAGGGACAGGGGTAATGAAAAACTGTTTTTT